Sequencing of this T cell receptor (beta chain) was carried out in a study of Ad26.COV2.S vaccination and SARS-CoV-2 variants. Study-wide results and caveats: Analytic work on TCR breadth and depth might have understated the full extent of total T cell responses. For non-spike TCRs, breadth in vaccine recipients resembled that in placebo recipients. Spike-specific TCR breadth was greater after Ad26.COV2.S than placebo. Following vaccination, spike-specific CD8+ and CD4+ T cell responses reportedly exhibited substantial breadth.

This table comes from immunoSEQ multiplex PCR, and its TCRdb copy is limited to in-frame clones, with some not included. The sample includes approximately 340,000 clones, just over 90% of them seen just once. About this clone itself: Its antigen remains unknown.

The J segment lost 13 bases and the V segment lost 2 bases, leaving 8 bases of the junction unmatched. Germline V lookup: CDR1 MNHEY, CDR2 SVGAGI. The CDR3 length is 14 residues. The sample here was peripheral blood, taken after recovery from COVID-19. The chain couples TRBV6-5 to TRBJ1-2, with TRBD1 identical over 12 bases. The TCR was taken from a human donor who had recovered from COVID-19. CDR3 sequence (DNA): TGTGCCAGCAGTTACGGGGGGGACAGGGGGCTGGTCACCTTC. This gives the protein CASSYGGDRGLVTF.